The present T cell receptor beta chain was sequenced within a study of cytomegalovirus exposure and HLA in healthy donors. Remarks on this clone: Its matching antigen is unknown.

Study-wide results and caveats: High specificity and sensitivity for cytomegalovirus status were reported for the classifier. In a later analysis, across HLA loci, associated TCR counts were highest for DRB1, lowest for HLA-C.

It was healthy bone marrow donors who served as donors. PCR employed 60 Vbeta and 13 Jbeta primers. Sequencing used immunoSEQ multiplex PCR; TCRdb keeps in-frame clones, though not all of them. Of 130,000 or so clones in the sample, about 80% were seen once. This CDR3 region has 15 residues. Trimming took off 2 bases at V and 5 bases at J, with 15 bases between the two ends. CDR1 is MNHEY, CDR2 SVGAGI, per germline. V and J are TRBV6-5 and TRBJ2-5, with a weak D call TRBD2 (5 bases). This TCR came from a woman aged 40-49 years in good health and CMV-seronegative. Input material: PBMCs. CDR3 sequence reads: CASSYRRALRETQYF. The CDR3 DNA reads TGTGCCAGCAGTTACCGGCGGGCCTTGCGGGAGACCCAGTACTTC.